This T cell receptor beta chain was recorded in a study of cytomegalovirus exposure and HLA in healthy donors. The wider study: An earlier analysis identified 120 million or so unique TCR beta sequences in some 180 million T cells.

Primers for the PCR totalled 60 Vbeta and 13 Jbeta. Libraries were prepared by immunoSEQ multiplex PCR; TCRdb keeps only in-frame clonotypes and omits some of them. The sample comprises 130,000 to 150,000 clones, roughly 85% of which are singletons, and 1.5% to 2% rests with the top ten. As for this clone: A read error may produce the germline difference seen at one junction end.

The material sequenced was PBMCs. This sequence originates from a woman under 40 in good health and CMV-seronegative.

The CDR3 DNA is TGTGCCTGGACAGGGGCGAACCCTGAAGCTTTCTTT. Encoded protein: CAWTGANPEAFF. This chain uses TRBV30 with TRBJ1-1; tentative D call: TRBD1 (6 bases). Germline V gene sequence: CDR1 GTSNPN, CDR2 SVGIG (reference sequence). The CDR3 length is 12 residues.